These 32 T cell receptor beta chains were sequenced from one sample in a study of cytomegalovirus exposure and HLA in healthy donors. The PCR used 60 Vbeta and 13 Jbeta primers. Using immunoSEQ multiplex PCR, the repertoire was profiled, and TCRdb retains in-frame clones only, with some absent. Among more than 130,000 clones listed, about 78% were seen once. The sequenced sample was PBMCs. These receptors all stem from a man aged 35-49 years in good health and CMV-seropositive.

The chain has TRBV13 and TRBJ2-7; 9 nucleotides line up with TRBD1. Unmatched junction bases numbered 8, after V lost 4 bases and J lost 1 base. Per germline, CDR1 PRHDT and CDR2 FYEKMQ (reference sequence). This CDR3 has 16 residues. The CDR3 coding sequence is TGTGCCAGCAGCTCAAAAGGGACAGGGCGATCCTACGAGCAGTACTTC. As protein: CASSSKGTGRSYEQYF.

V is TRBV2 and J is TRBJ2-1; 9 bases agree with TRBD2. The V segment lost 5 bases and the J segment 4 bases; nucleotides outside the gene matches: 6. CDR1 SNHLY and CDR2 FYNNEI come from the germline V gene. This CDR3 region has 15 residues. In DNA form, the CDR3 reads TGTGCCAGCAGTTCGACTAGCGGATCTTACAATGAGCAGTTCTTC. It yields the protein CASSSTSGSYNEQFF.

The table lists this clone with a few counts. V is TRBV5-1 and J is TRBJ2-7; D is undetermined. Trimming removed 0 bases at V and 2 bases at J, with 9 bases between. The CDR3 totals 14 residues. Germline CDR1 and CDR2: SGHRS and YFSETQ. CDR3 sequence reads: CASSLGASTYEQYF. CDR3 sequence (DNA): TGCGCCAGCAGCTTGGGGGCCAGCACCTACGAGCAGTACTTC.

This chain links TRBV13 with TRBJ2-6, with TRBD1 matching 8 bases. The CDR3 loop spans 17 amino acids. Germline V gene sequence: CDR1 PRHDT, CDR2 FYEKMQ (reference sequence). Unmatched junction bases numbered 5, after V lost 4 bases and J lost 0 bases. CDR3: CASSSGTGSSGANVLTF. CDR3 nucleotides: TGTGCCAGCAGCTCCGGGACAGGTAGCTCTGGGGCCAACGTCCTGACTTTC.

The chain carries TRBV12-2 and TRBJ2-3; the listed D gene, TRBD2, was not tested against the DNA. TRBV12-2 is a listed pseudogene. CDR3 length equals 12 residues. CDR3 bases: TGTGCAAGTCCCTTTAGCGGGGGCCCGCAGTATTTT. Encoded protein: CASPFSGGPQYF.

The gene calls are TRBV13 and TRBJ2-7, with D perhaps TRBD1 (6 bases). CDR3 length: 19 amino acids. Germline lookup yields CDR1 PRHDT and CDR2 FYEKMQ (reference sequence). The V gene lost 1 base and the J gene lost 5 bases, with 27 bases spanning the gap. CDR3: CASSLALSGAGVRFDEQYF. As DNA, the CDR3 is TGTGCCAGCAGCTTAGCCCTGTCGGGCGCAGGGGTTCGTTTCGACGAGCAGTACTTC.

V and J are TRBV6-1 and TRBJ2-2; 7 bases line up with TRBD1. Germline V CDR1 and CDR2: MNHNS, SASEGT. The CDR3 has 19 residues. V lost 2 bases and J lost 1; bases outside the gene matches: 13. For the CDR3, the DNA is TGTGCCAGCAGTGAACCGGTAGCAAGACGGGACAGGAACACCGGGGAGCTGTTTTTT. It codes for CASSEPVARRDRNTGELFF.

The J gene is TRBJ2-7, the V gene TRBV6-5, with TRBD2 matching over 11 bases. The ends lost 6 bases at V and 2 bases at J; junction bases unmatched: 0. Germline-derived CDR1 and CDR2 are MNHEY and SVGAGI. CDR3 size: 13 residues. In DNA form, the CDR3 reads TGTGCCAGCAGGGGACTAGCGGCCTACGAGCAGTACTTC. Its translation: CASRGLAAYEQYF.

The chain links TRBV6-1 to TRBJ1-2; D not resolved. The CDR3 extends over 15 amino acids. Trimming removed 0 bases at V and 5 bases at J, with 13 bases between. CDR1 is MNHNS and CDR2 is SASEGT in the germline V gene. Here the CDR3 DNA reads TGTGCCAGCAGTGAAGCGCGATTGTCGTTGTATGGCTACACCTTC. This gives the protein CASSEARLSLYGYTF.

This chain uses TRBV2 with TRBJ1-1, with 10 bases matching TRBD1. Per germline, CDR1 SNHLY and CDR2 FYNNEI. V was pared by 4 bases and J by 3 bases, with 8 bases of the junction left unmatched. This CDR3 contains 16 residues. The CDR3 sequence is CASSGQGALADTEAFF. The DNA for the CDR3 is TGTGCCAGCAGTGGACAGGGGGCCCTGGCGGACACTGAAGCTTTCTTT.

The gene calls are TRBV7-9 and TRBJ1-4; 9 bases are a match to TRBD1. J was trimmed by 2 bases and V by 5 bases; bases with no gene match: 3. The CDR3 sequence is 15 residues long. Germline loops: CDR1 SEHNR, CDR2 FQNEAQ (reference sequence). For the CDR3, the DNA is TGTGCCAGCAGCCCACAGGGGGCGACTAATGAAAAACTGTTTTTT. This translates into CASSPQGATNEKLFF.

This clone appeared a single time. This chain's CDR3 is CASRLEGGGQPQHF. The CDR3 DNA sequence: TGCGCCAGCAGACTGGAGGGGGGGGGTCAGCCCCAGCATTTT. V and J are TRBV5-1 and TRBJ1-5; a weak D match, TRBD1 (6 bases). The germline CDR1 and CDR2 sequences are SGHRS and YFSETQ. CDR3 length: 14 residues. With 5 bases removed from V and 6 bases from J, the gap between germline ends came to 15 bases.

This CDR3 is CASSEARITEQNNYGYTF. CDR3 DNA sequence: TGTGCCAGCAGTGAAGCAAGGATTACGGAACAGAACAACTATGGCTACACCTTC. The chain employs TRBV2 and TRBJ1-2; D not resolved. V was shortened by 0 bases and J by 2 bases, with 19 bases between the two germline ends. The length of the CDR3 is 18 residues. Looked up from germline, CDR1 is SNHLY and CDR2 is FYNNEI.

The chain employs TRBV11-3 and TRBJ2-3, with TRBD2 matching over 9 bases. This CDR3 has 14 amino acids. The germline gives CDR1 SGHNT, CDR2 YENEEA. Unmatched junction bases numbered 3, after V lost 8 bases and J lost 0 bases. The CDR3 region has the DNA TGTGCCAGCCGACTAGCGGTTAGCACAGATACGCAGTATTTT. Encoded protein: CASRLAVSTDTQYF.

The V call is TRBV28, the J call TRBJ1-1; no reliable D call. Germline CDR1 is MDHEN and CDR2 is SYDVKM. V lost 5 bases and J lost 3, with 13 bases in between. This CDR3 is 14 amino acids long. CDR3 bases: TGTGCCAGCAGTCCCGCCCCGCAGTACACTGAAGCTTTCTTT. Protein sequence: CASSPAPQYTEAFF.

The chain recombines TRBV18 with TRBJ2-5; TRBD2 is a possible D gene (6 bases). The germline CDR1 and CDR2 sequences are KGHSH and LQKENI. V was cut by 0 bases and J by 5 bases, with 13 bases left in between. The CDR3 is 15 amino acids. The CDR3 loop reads CASSPPPQEGETQYF. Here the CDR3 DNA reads TGTGCCAGCTCACCACCGCCGCAGGAGGGGGAGACCCAGTACTTC.

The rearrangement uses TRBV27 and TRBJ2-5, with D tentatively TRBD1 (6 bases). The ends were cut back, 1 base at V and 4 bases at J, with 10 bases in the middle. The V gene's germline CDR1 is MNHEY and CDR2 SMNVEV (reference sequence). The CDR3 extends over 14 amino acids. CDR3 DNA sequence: TGTGCCAGCAGTTTATATCTAGGGGGAGAGACCCAGTACTTC. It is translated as CASSLYLGGETQYF.

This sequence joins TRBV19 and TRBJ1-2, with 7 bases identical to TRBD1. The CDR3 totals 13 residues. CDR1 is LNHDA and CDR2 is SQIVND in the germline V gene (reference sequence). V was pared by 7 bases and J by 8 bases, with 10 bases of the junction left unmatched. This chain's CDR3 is CASTPDRVGGYTF. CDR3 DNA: TGTGCCAGTACCCCTGACAGGGTTGGAGGCTACACCTTC.

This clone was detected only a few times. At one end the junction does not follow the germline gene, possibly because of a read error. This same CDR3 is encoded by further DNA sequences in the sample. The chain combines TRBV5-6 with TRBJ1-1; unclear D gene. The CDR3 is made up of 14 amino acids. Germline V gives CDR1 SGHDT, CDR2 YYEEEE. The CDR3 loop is CASSPARWESEAFF. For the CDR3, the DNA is TGTGCCAGCAGCCCAGCCAGGTGGGAGTCTGAAGCCTTCTTT.

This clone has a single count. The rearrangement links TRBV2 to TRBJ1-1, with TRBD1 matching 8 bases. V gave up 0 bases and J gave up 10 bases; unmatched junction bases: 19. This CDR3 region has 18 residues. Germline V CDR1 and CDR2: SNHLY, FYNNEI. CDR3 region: CASSEARGQDFEGVGAFF. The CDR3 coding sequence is TGTGCCAGCAGTGAAGCAAGGGGACAGGACTTTGAAGGGGTGGGAGCTTTCTTT.

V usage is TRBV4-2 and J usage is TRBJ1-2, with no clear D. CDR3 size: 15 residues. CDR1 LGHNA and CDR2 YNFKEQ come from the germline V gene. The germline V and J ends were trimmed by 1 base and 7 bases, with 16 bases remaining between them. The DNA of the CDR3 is TGTGCCAGCAGCCAAGTCCGCGCTGCGGGTTCTGGCTACACCTTC. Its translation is CASSQVRAAGSGYTF.

The DNA of the CDR3 is TGTGCCAGCAGCTGGACAGGGATAACAGATACGCAGTATTTT. Protein: CASSWTGITDTQYF. This rearrangement joins TRBV2 to TRBJ2-3, with 8 bases lining up with TRBD1. The germline V gene encodes CDR1 SNHLY and CDR2 FYNNEI. Trimming cost V 6 bases and J 3 bases; bases outside gene matches: 5. This CDR3 is 14 amino acids long. Complete variable domain (other parts from reference TRBV2 and TRBJ2-3): EPEVTQTPSHQVTQMGQEVILRCVPISNHLYFYWYRQILGQKVEFLVSFYNNEISEKSEIFDDQFSVERPDGSNFTLKIRSTKLEDSAMYFCASSWTGITDTQYFGPGTRLTVL.

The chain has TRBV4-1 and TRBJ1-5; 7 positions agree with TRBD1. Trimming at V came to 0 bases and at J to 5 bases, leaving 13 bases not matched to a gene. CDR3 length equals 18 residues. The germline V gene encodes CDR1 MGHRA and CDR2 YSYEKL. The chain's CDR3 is CASSQDGWSRGVHQPQHF. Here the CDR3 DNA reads TGCGCCAGCAGCCAAGACGGGTGGTCCAGGGGGGTCCATCAGCCCCAGCATTTT.

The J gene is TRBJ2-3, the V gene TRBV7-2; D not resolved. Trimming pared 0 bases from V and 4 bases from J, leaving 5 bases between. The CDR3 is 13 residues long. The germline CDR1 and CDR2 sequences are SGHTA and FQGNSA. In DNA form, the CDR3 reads TGTGCCAGCAGCTTAGCGCGTGCAGATACGCAGTATTTT. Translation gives CASSLARADTQYF.

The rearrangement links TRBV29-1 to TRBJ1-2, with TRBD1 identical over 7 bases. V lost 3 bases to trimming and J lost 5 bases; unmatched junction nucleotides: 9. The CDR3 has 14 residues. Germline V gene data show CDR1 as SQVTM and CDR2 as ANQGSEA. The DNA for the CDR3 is TGCAGCGTTGAGAGTACAGGGGTGGGGTATGGCTACACCTTC. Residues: CSVESTGVGYGYTF.

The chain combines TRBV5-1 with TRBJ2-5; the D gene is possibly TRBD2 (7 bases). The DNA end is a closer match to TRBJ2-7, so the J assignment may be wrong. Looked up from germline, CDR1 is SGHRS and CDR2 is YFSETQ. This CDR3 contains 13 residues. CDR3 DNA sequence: TGCGCCAGCAGTTTAGGGGAGGGGGGCGAGCAGTACTTC. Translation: CASSLGEGGEQYF.

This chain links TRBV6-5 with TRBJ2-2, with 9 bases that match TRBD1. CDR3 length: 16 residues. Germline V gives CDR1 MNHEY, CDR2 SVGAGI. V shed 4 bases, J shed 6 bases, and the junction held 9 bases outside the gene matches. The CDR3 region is CASSLWGRQGAGELFF. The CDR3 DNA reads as TGTGCCAGCAGTTTATGGGGCCGACAGGGGGCCGGGGAGCTGTTTTTT.

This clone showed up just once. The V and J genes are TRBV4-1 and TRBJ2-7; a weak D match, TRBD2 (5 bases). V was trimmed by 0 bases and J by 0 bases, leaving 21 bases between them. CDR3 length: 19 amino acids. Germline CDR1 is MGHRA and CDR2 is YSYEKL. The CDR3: CASSQETPGKHYSSYEQYF. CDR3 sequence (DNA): TGCGCCAGCAGCCAAGAAACTCCGGGGAAACATTATTCCTCCTACGAGCAGTACTTC.

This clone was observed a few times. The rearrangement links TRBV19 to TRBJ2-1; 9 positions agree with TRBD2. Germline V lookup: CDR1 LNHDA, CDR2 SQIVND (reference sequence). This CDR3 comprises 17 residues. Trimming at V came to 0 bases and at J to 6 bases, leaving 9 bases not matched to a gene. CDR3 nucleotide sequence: TGTGCCAGTAGTATAGATAGGGGCGGGAGGGGTTTCAATGAGCAGTTCTTC. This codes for CASSIDRGGRGFNEQFF.

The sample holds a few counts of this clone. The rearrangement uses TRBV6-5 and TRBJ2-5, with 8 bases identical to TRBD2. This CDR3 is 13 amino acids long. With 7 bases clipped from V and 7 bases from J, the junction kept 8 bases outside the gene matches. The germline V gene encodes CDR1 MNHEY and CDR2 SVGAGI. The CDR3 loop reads CASTKGSGVTQYF. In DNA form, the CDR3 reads TGTGCCAGCACCAAGGGTAGCGGGGTGACCCAGTACTTC.

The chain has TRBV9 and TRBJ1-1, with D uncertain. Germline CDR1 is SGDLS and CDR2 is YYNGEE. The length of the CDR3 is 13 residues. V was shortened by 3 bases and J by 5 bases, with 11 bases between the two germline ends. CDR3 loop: CASSGQGRTEAFF. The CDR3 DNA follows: TGTGCCAGCAGCGGGCAAGGGAGAACTGAAGCTTTCTTT.

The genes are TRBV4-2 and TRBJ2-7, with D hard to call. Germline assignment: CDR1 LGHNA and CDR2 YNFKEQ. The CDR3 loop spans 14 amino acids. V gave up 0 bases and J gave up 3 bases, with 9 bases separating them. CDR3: CASSQDRSNYEQYF. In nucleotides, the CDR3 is TGTGCCAGCAGCCAAGATCGGTCTAACTACGAGCAGTACTTC.